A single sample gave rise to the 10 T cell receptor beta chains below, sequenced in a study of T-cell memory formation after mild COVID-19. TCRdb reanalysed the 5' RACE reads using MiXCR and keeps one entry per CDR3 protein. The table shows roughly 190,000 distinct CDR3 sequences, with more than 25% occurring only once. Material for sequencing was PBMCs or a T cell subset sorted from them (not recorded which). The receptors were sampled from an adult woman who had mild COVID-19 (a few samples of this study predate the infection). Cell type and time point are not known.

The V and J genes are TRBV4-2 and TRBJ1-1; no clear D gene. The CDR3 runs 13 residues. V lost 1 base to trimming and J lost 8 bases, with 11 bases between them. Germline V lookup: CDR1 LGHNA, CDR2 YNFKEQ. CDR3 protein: CASSQVSPTEAFF. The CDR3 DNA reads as TGTGCCAGCAGCCAAGTCTCCCCTACGGAAGCTTTCTTT.

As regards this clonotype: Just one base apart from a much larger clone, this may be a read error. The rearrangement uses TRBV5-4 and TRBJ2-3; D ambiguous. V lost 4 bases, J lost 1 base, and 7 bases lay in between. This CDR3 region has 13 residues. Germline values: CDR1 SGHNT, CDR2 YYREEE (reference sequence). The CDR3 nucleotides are TGTGCCAGCAGCCGCTGGGGCACAGATACGCAGTATTTT. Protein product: CASSRWGTDTQYF.

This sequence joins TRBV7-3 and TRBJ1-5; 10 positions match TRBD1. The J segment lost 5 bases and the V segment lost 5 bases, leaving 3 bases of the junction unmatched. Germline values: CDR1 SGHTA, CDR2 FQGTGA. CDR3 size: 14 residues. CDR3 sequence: CASSGTGEDQPQHF. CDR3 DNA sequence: TGTGCCAGCAGCGGGACAGGGGAGGATCAGCCCCAGCATTTT.

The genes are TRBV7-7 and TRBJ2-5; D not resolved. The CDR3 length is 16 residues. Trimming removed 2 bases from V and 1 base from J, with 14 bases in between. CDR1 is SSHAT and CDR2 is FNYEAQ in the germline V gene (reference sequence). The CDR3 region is CASSLLERWAQETQYF. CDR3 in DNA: TGTGCCAGCAGCTTATTGGAGAGGTGGGCCCAAGAGACCCAGTACTTC.

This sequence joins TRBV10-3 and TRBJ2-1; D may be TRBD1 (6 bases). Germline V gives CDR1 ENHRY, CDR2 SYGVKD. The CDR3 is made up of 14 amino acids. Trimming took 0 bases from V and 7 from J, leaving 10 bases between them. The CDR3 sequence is CAISESSRGNEQFF. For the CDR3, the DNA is TGTGCCATCAGTGAGTCGTCAAGGGGGAATGAGCAGTTCTTC.

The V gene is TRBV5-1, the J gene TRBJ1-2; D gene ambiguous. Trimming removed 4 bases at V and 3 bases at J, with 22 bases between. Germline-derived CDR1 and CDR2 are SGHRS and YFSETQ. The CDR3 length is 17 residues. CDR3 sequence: CASSPRPVSHPDYGYTF. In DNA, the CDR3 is TGCGCCAGCAGCCCCCGGCCGGTGAGCCATCCTGACTATGGCTACACCTTC.

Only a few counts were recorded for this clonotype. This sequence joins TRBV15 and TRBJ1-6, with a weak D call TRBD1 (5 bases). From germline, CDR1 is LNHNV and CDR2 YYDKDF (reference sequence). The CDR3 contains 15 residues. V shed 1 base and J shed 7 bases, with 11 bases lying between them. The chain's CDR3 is CATSRAQGLNSPLHF. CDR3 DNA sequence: TGTGCCACCAGCAGAGCTCAGGGCCTGAATTCACCCCTCCACTTT.

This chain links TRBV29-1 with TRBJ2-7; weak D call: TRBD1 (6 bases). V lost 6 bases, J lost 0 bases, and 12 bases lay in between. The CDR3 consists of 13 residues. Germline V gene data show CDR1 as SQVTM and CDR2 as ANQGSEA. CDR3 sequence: CSVVGQSSYEQYF. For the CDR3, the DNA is TGCAGCGTCGTAGGACAGAGCTCCTACGAGCAGTACTTC.

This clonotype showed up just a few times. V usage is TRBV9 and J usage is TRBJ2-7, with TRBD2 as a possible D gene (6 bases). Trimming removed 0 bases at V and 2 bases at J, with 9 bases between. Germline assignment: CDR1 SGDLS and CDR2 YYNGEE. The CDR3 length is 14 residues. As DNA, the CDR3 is TGTGCCAGCAGCGTAGGGACTACGCCCTACGAGCAGTACTTC. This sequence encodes CASSVGTTPYEQYF. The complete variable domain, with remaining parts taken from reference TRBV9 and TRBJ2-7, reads DSGVTQTPKHLITATGQRVTLRCSPRSGDLSVYWYQQSLDQGLQFLIQYYNGEERAKGNILERFSAQQFPDLHSELNLSSLELGDSALYFCASSVGTTPYEQYFGPGTRLTVT.

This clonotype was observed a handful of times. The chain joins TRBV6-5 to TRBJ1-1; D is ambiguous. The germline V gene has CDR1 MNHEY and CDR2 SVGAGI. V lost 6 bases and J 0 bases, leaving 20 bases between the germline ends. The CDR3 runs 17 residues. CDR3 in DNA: TGTGCCAGCAGACGTGTTAGGACGGACCCCCTGAACACTGAAGCTTTCTTT. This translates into CASRRVRTDPLNTEAFF.